The rows below give T cell receptor beta chains drawn from one sample of a study of CD8+ T cells in alopecia areata. Profiled with immunoSEQ multiplex PCR; TCRdb holds only in-frame clones, not every one. The profile shows approximately 210,000 clones, 55% to 70% of them singletons. Sample: CD4+ T cells sorted from blood, taken at week 4, from a patient treated with tofacitinib. Source of these receptors: a human donor with alopecia areata. The CDR3 runs from the conserved cysteine through the conserved F or W. D genes are given only for firm matches. Size tells how often a clone was seen (once, few, many) or the class of an expanded clone, and some rows leave it out.

J,size,D,length,V,DNA,CDR3
TRBJ1-2,once,TRBD1,14,TRBV9,TGTGCCAGCAGCTTAGACAGGGGGGACTATGGCTACACCTTC,CASSLDRGDYGYTF
TRBJ2-2,-,-,14,TRBV28,TGTGCCAGCAGTTTGGCTGAATACACCGGGGAGCTGTTTTTT,CASSLAEYTGELFF
TRBJ2-5,-,TRBD1,11,TRBV30,TGTGCCTGGACAGGGGGTGAGACCCAGTACTTC,CAWTGGETQYF
TRBJ2-7,once,-,14,TRBV4-1,TGCGCCAGCAGCCAGAGGGGGGCCAGGGACGAGCAGTACTTC,CASSQRGARDEQYF
TRBJ2-5,-,TRBD2,16,TRBV4-2,TGTGCCAGCAGCCAAGATCTAGCGGGGGGGCTTGAGACCCAGTACTTC,CASSQDLAGGLETQYF
TRBJ2-1,-,-,16,TRBV5-1,TGCGCCAGCAGCTTGGCGGGGGGCCTCTTCTACAATGAGCAGTTCTTC,CASSLAGGLFYNEQFF
TRBJ2-1,-,TRBD1,14,TRBV7-2,TGTGCCAGCAGCCCCACAGGGGGCCGCAATGAGCAGTTCTTC,CASSPTGGRNEQFF
TRBJ1-4,-,-,15,TRBV6-5,TGTGCCAGCAGTTACTCAACCAGCGCTAATGAAAAACTGTTTTTT,CASSYSTSANEKLFF
TRBJ1-2,-,-,14,TRBV2,TGTGCCAGCACGTCCAGGGGCGGTAACTATGGCTACACCTTC,CASTSRGGNYGYTF
TRBJ2-5,-,-,12,TRBV30,TGTGCCTGGTCCAGGTACCAAGAGACCCAGTACTTC,CAWSRYQETQYF
TRBJ2-3,few,TRBD2,16,TRBV5-1,TGCGCCAGCAGCTTGCTAGCGGGGGAAGCCTCAGATACGCAGTATTTT,CASSLLAGEASDTQYF
TRBJ2-1,-,TRBD2,17,TRBV9,TGTGCCAGCAGCGTAGGGGCCGGGACTAGCGTACTGAATGAGCAGTTCTTC,CASSVGAGTSVLNEQFF
TRBJ1-2,few,-,13,TRBV28,TGTGCCAGCAGGGGTTCCAACAGCTATGGCTACACCTTC,CASRGSNSYGYTF
TRBJ1-1,-,-,13,TRBV19,TGTGCCAGTACCTCGTGGGGGGAGACTGAAGCTTTCTTT,CASTSWGETEAFF
TRBJ2-5,-,-,14,TRBV5-1,TGCGCCAGCAGCTTCGAGGGGATCGAAGAGACCCAGTACTTC,CASSFEGIEETQYF
TRBJ2-7,-,-,16,TRBV5-6,TGTGCCAGCAGCTTGGCAGTGCGGGCAGTTTACCACGAGCAGTACTTC,CASSLAVRAVYHEQYF
TRBJ1-1,-,-,11,TRBV20-1,TGCAGAGTCAGGGAAAACACTGAAGCTTTCTTT,CRVRENTEAFF
TRBJ1-2,-,TRBD1,15,TRBV15,TGTGCCACCAGCGGGTACAGGGGGAACAACTATGGCTACACCTTC,CATSGYRGNNYGYTF
TRBJ1-6,-,-,14,TRBV30,TGTGCCTGGAGTGTAGGGTGGGGAGGATCACCCCTCCACTTT,CAWSVGWGGSPLHF
TRBJ2-2,-,-,18,TRBV7-9,TGTGCCAGCAGCTTAGTCTCCATTAGGGGCCTAAACACCGGGGAGCTGTTTTTT,CASSLVSIRGLNTGELFF
TRBJ2-5,few,TRBD1,20,TRBV11-3,TGTGCCAGCAGCTTAGATTTCGCGGGACAGGGGCTTCGGTTCCAAGAGACCCAGTACTTC,CASSLDFAGQGLRFQETQYF
TRBJ1-1,-,-,12,TRBV29-1,TGCAGCGTTGGAGGAGGGGAAACTGAAGCTTTCTTT,CSVGGGETEAFF
TRBJ1-5,-,-,13,TRBV2,TGTGCCAGCAGTGAAAGGGGAATTCAGCCCCAGCATTTT,CASSERGIQPQHF
TRBJ2-7,-,-,11,TRBV5-6,TGTGCCAGCAGCTACTCCTACGAGCAGTACTTC,CASSYSYEQYF
TRBJ2-3,-,TRBD2,14,TRBV5-6,TGTGCCAGCAGCGACCGTGGGAGGGTAGATACGCAGTATTTT,CASSDRGRVDTQYF
TRBJ2-2,few,-,13,TRBV19,TGTGCCAGTAAGGGACAGAACACCGGGGAGCTGTTTTTT,CASKGQNTGELFF
TRBJ2-1,-,-,14,TRBV29-1,TGCAGCGTTGGTTCTGCACTCTTTGACAATGAGCAGTTCTTC,CSVGSALFDNEQFF
TRBJ1-2,once,-,15,TRBV4-2,TGTGCCAGCAGCCAAGATAGCAGGGTACAGTATGGCTACACCTTC,CASSQDSRVQYGYTF
TRBJ1-2,-,-,15,TRBV14,TGTGCCAGCAGCCCCGAGGAAGGGGGGGTTAGCGGCTACACCTTC,CASSPEEGGVSGYTF
TRBJ2-5,few,-,11,TRBV20-1,TGCAGTGCTCAACCGCTAGAGACCCAGTACTTC,CSAQPLETQYF
TRBJ2-1,once,-,14,TRBV9,TGTGCCAGCAGCGTAGGGACTTCCTACAATGAGCAGTTCTTC,CASSVGTSYNEQFF
TRBJ2-5,-,TRBD2,16,TRBV25-1,TGTGCCAGCAGTGAAAGTCTAGCGGATTTGCAAGAGACCCAGTACTTC,CASSESLADLQETQYF
TRBJ1-5,-,-,15,TRBV4-2,TGTGCCAGCAGCCAAAAACAGGATAGCAATCAGCCCCAGCATTTT,CASSQKQDSNQPQHF
TRBJ2-2,-,TRBD1,17,TRBV4-3,TGCGCCAGCAGCCAAGATCTTCGGGACAGTGGAACCGGGGAGCTGTTTTTT,CASSQDLRDSGTGELFF
TRBJ2-1,few,TRBD2,19,TRBV14,TGTGCCAGCAGCCCACTGAGGACTAGCGGGGGGAGCTCCTACAATGAGCAGTTCTTC,CASSPLRTSGGSSYNEQFF
TRBJ2-5,-,-,12,TRBV29-1,TGCAGCGTTGAAGAGACCCTCAAGACCCAGTACTTC,CSVEETLKTQYF
TRBJ1-1,-,TRBD1,15,TRBV5-6,TGTGCCAGCACCCAGGACAGGGGAAGTGACACTGAAGCTTTCTTT,CASTQDRGSDTEAFF
TRBJ2-3,few,-,11,TRBV19,TGTGCCAGCCGCAGGGCAGATACGCAGTATTTT,CASRRADTQYF
TRBJ2-1,-,-,17,TRBV27,TGTGCCAGCAGTTCCAAACCGGACAGTTTCTCATACAATGAGCAGTTCTTC,CASSSKPDSFSYNEQFF
TRBJ2-5,once,-,17,TRBV9,TGTGCCAGCAGCGCGGGAAAAAACAGGGTCTGGGTGGAGACCCAGTACTTC,CASSAGKNRVWVETQYF
TRBJ2-1,-,-,13,TRBV2,TGTGCCAGCATCCGAGAGGGCTACAATGAGCAGTTCTTC,CASIREGYNEQFF
TRBJ2-2,-,TRBD2,18,TRBV9,TGTGCCAGCAGCGTGTCTCTGGCTAGCGGGGGGAACACCGGGGAGCTGTTTTTT,CASSVSLASGGNTGELFF
TRBJ1-5,-,TRBD1,13,TRBV30,TGTGCCTGGACCCCGGCAGGGGGACAGCCCCAGCATTTT,CAWTPAGGQPQHF
TRBJ1-4,-,-,14,TRBV6-5,TGTGCCAGCAGTTACGACCGTATGAATGAAAAACTGTTTTTT,CASSYDRMNEKLFF
TRBJ1-3,-,-,13,TRBV29-1,TGCAGCGTTGCACCGAGGTCTGGAAACACCATATATTTT,CSVAPRSGNTIYF
TRBJ1-1,-,-,16,TRBV2,TGTGCCAGCAGTGAAGCCCGGGGCGCCGGGGACACTGAAGCTTTCTTT,CASSEARGAGDTEAFF